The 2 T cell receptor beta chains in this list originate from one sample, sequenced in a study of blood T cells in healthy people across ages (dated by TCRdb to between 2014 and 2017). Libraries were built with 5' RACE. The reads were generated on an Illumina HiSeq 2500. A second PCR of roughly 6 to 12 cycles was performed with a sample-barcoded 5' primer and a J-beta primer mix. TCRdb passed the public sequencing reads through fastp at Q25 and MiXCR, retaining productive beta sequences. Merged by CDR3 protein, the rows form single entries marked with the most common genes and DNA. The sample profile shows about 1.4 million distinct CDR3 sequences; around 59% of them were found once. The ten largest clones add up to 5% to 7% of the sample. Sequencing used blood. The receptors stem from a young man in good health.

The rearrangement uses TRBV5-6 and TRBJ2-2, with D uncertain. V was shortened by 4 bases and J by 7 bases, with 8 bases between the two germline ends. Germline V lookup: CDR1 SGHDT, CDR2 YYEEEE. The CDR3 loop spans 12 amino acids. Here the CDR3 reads CASSDGFGELFF. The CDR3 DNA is TGTGCCAGCAGCGACGGCTTCGGGGAGCTGTTTTTT.

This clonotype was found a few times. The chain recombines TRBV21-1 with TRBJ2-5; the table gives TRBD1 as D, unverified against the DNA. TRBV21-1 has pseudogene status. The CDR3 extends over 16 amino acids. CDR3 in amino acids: CASSTYRVGNQETQYF. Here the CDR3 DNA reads TGTGCCAGCAGCACTTACAGGGTGGGGAACCAAGAGACCCAGTACTTC.